Described below is a single T cell receptor (beta chain) sequence and its context. The sample belongs to a study of blood T cell repertoires in COVID-19. Study information: Spain, Italy and the United States supplied samples that represented acute and convalescent COVID-19. From T cells, B-cell-depleted T cells, or PBMCs came the material, which was cDNA or gDNA.

Germline lookup yields CDR1 MGHRA and CDR2 YSYEKL. This CDR3 is 15 amino acids long. The V and J ends lost 2 bases and 4 bases respectively, with 9 bases between them. As originally analysed: Cell counts per sample came from amplifying reference gene primers. The repertoire was sequenced with immunoSEQ multiplex PCR; TCRdb's copy has only in-frame clones and lacks some. The V and J calls and the clone size are those of that table, but D and trimming were determined from the DNA. The sample includes under 100,000 clones, about 89% seen only once; the top ten take about 3.3%. The sample comprised peripheral blood. J is TRBJ1-6 and V is TRBV4-1; tentative D call: TRBD1 (5 bases). The sequence was obtained from a woman aged 70-85 years with acute or convalescent COVID-19. The DNA for the CDR3 is TGCGCCAGCAGCCAATCGACAGCTTATAATTCACCCCTCCACTTT. This encodes CASSQSTAYNSPLHF.